The source of this T cell receptor beta chain is a study of blood T cells in healthy people across ages. As for this clonotype: At one of its ends the junction is not consistent with the germline gene, which may arise from a read error.

Then a second PCR, running roughly 6 to 12 cycles, was carried out with a sample-barcoded 5' primer and a J-beta primer mix. TCRdb itself ran the 5' RACE reads through MiXCR, one entry per CDR3 protein. The data hold around 620,000 distinct CDR3 sequences, with 25% to 30% observed a single time. Per the germline V gene, CDR1 is SQVTM and CDR2 is ANQGSEA. The CDR3 is 13 amino acids. This receptor was identified in a woman aged 70-85 years in good health. The sequenced sample was blood. The V call is TRBV29-1, the J call TRBJ1-1, with a tentative D call TRBD1 (5 bases). CDR3 region: CSVGGDPNTGAFF. CDR3 coding DNA: TGCAGCGTCGGAGGGGACCCTAACACTGGAGCTTTCTTT. Variable domain in full (rest from reference TRBV29-1 and TRBJ1-1): SAVISQKPSRDICQRGTSLTIQCQVDSQVTMMFWYRQQPGQSLTLIATANQGSEATYESGFVIDKFPISRPNLTFSTLTVSNMSPEDSSIYLCSVGGDPNTGAFFGQGTRLTVV.